Each of the 29 T cell receptor beta chains below was sequenced from the same sample in a study of blood T cell repertoires in COVID-19. Profiling relied on immunoSEQ multiplex PCR, and the TCRdb table lists in-frame clones only, not all of them. Here the sample spans under 200,000 clones, around nine tenths being singletons. Sequencing was carried out using peripheral blood. Receptors were obtained from a man aged 18-30 years with active or convalescent COVID-19.

A note on this clone: This same CDR3 is encoded by further DNA sequences in the sample. The chain combines TRBV11-3 with TRBJ2-1, with TRBD2 matching over 7 bases. From germline, CDR1 is SGHNT and CDR2 YENEEA. V was pared by 3 bases and J by 0 bases, with 2 bases of the junction left unmatched. The CDR3 length is 15 residues. The CDR3 DNA is TGTGCCAGCAGCTTCGGCGGGAGCTCCTACAATGAGCAGTTCTTC. It is translated as CASSFGGSSYNEQFF.

In this sample, this clone turned up a few times. The J gene is TRBJ1-2, the V gene TRBV6-2 or TRBV6-3; 12 bases align to TRBD1. CDR1 is MNHEY, CDR2 SVGEGT, per germline. V dropped 0 bases and J dropped 4; count of bases not matched to a gene: 6. This CDR3 comprises 17 residues. The CDR3 bases are TGTGCCAGCAGTTACTCGGGACAGGGGGCGCAAGGCTATGGCTACACCTTC. Its translation: CASSYSGQGAQGYGYTF.

In its sample, this clone was seen a few times. J is TRBJ1-1 and V is TRBV4-2; D gene unclear. The CDR3 is 15 amino acids. CDR1 is LGHNA and CDR2 is YNFKEQ in the germline V gene. Trimming cost V 1 base and J 1 base, with 10 bases left between them. CDR3 nucleotide sequence: TGTGCCAGCAGCCAAGTTGGTACAAGGAACACTGAAGCTTTCTTT. Its translation: CASSQVGTRNTEAFF.

This clone has just one count. The rearrangement joins TRBV18 to TRBJ2-1; the match to TRBD2 covers 13 bases. Germline trimming cut 4 bases from V and 6 bases from J; bases unmatched to any gene: 3. Germline CDR1 and CDR2: KGHSH and LQKENI. This CDR3 is 15 amino acids long. This CDR3 is CASSQGLAGLNEQFF. The CDR3 DNA reads as TGTGCCAGCTCACAGGGACTAGCGGGACTCAATGAGCAGTTCTTC.

The V gene is TRBV12-5, the J gene TRBJ1-1; the D gene is possibly TRBD1 (5 bases). CDR3 size: 13 residues. Germline CDR1 LGHNT, CDR2 FRNRAP. The V gene lost 2 bases and the J gene lost 6 bases, with 10 bases spanning the gap. CDR3 protein: CASGLRIGAEAFF. As DNA, the CDR3 is TGTGCTAGTGGTTTGCGGATAGGGGCTGAAGCTTTCTTT.

This sequence joins TRBV29-1 and TRBJ1-2, with D possibly being TRBD1 (6 bases). Trimming took 6 bases from V and 2 from J, leaving 13 bases between them. CDR3 length equals 13 residues. Germline V gives CDR1 SQVTM, CDR2 ANQGSEA. The CDR3 region has the DNA TGCAGCGTCCCGGGGCAGGGGAACTATGGCTACACCTTC. Amino acids: CSVPGQGNYGYTF.

This clone turned up a few times. The CDR3 DNA is TGTGCCAGCGCGACAAGGGAGAGCAATCAGCCCCAGCATTTT. This encodes CASATRESNQPQHF. This chain joins TRBV2 and TRBJ1-5, with D hard to call. Trimming took 8 bases from V and 1 from J, leaving 12 bases between them. The CDR3 sequence is 14 residues long. From germline, CDR1 is SNHLY and CDR2 FYNNEI.

This chain joins TRBV19 and TRBJ1-6; 7 positions agree with TRBD1. CDR1 LNHDA and CDR2 SQIVND come from the germline V gene (reference sequence). This CDR3 has 14 amino acids. With V trimmed by 7 bases and J by 6 bases, 6 bases remained unmatched. CDR3 DNA sequence: TGTGCCAGTATCGACAGGGCCGGTAATTCACCCCTCCACTTT. It is translated as CASIDRAGNSPLHF.

In regard to this clone: One end of the junction is discordant with germline, which a read error may explain. This chain connects TRBV7-9 to TRBJ1-1, with a possible D match to TRBD1 (6 bases). Looked up from germline, CDR1 is SEHNR and CDR2 is FQNEAQ (reference sequence). The CDR3 spans 14 residues. CDR3 region: CASSLAGASTEAFF. The CDR3 DNA is TGTGCCAGCAGCCTAGCAGGGGCAAGCACTGAAGCTTTCTTT.

The gene calls are TRBV3-1 (or the pseudogene TRBV3-2) and TRBJ2-7; TRBD2 is a possible D gene (7 bases). The V end was cut by 4 bases, the J end by 7 bases, with 17 bases between. The CDR3 has 14 residues. Germline loops: CDR1 LGHDT, CDR2 YNNKEL (reference sequence). The CDR3 is CASSLKGGAEEQYF. The DNA for the CDR3 is TGTGCCAGCAGCCTTAAAGGGGGGGCTGAAGAGCAGTACTTC.

The chain uses TRBV6-5 and TRBJ1-2, with a weak D call TRBD1 (6 bases). Germline CDR1 reads MNHEY; CDR2 reads SVGAGI. This CDR3 is built from 15 residues. V gave up 7 bases and J gave up 0 bases, with 15 bases separating them. The CDR3 DNA is TGTGCCAGCACAGATGTCAGGGGCCCTAACTATGGCTACACCTTC. Its translation is CASTDVRGPNYGYTF.

V is TRBV29-1 and J is TRBJ1-1, with D hard to call. V lost 6 bases to trimming and J lost 0 bases, with 5 bases between them. The CDR3 runs 11 residues. CDR1 is SQVTM and CDR2 is ANQGSEA in the germline V gene. CDR3 coding DNA: TGCAGCGTGAGGGTGAACACTGAAGCTTTCTTT. Amino acid sequence: CSVRVNTEAFF.

This rearrangement joins TRBV10-1 to TRBJ1-2; tentative D call: TRBD1 (6 bases). Germline CDR1 reads WNHNN; CDR2 reads SYGVQD (reference sequence). The CDR3 is 12 residues long. V was pared by 9 bases and J by 9 bases, with 17 bases between. This chain's CDR3 is CARAGQLGSYTF. The CDR3 region has the DNA TGCGCCAGAGCCGGACAGTTGGGCAGCTACACCTTC.

The chain employs TRBV6-5 and TRBJ1-2; D unresolved. Germline V CDR1 and CDR2: MNHEY, SVGAGI. Trimming took off 8 bases at V and 3 bases at J, with 13 bases between the two ends. The CDR3 sequence is 13 residues long. The CDR3 bases are TGTGCCAGCCGAGCCGGGAGCTACTATGGCTACACCTTC. It yields the protein CASRAGSYYGYTF.

The chain carries TRBV7-9 and TRBJ2-1; D not certain. The CDR3 loop spans 13 amino acids. Trimming left V 4 bases short and J 5 bases short, with 9 bases between. The germline CDR1 and CDR2 sequences are SEHNR and FQNEAQ (reference sequence). The CDR3 DNA sequence: TGTGCCAGCAGCTCCTTTATCGACAATGAGCAGTTCTTC. This codes for CASSSFIDNEQFF.

The chain joins TRBV24-1 to TRBJ2-2, with D hard to call. V was clipped by 3 bases and J by 5 bases, with 9 bases between them. Germline lookup yields CDR1 KGHDR and CDR2 SFDVKD. The CDR3 loop spans 14 amino acids. This CDR3 is CATSDTFGTGELFF. CDR3 DNA: TGTGCCACCAGTGATACATTCGGGACCGGGGAGCTGTTTTTT.

The chain joins TRBV30 to TRBJ1-6; 7 bases match TRBD1. Germline V lookup: CDR1 GTSNPN, CDR2 SVGIG (reference sequence). The CDR3 runs 14 residues. V lost 7 bases, J lost 11 bases, and 14 bases stayed unmatched. CDR3 DNA: TGTGCCTCACGACGGACAGGCGGAAGTCCACCCCTCCACTTT. Translated, it gives CASRRTGGSPPLHF.

The chain is built from TRBV6-5 and TRBJ2-3; TRBD1 agrees at 8 bases. The CDR3 is 15 amino acids. Losses at the gene ends were 4 bases for V and 5 bases for J; bases not matched to a gene: 8. Germline CDR1 and CDR2: MNHEY and SVGAGI. The CDR3 spells CASSSRTGLGDTQYF. DNA of the CDR3: TGTGCCAGCAGTTCAAGGACAGGGCTAGGAGATACGCAGTATTTT.

J is TRBJ2-3 and V is TRBV10-3, with D possibly being TRBD2 (6 bases). Germline lookup yields CDR1 ENHRY and CDR2 SYGVKD. The germline V and J ends were trimmed by 2 bases and 2 bases, with 11 bases remaining between them. The CDR3 is 15 residues long. The CDR3 spells CAISEDGGDTDTQYF. The DNA of the CDR3 is TGTGCCATCAGTGAGGACGGCGGGGACACAGATACGCAGTATTTT.

This clone was observed a single time. The rearrangement joins TRBV27 to TRBJ1-3, with D possibly matching TRBD1 (6 bases). The germline V gene has CDR1 MNHEY and CDR2 SMNVEV (reference sequence). Trimming removed 6 bases at V and 0 bases at J, with 15 bases between. CDR3 length equals 16 residues. CDR3 nucleotide sequence: TGTGCCAGCAGCTCGAACAGGGTACTCTCTGGAAACACCATATATTTT. It specifies CASSSNRVLSGNTIYF.

This clone was observed a few times. The chain's CDR3 is CASSLDRDHGYTF. Written as DNA, the CDR3 is TGTGCCAGCAGCTTAGACAGGGATCATGGCTACACCTTC. The chain is built from TRBV11-3 and TRBJ1-2; D might be TRBD1 (5 bases). The germline V gene has CDR1 SGHNT and CDR2 YENEEA. The V gene lost 0 bases and the J gene lost 6 bases, with 8 bases spanning the gap. This CDR3 spans 13 amino acids.

The chain recombines TRBV5-1 with TRBJ2-3; 7 bases agree with TRBD2. V trimming: 1 base; J trimming: 2 bases; junction bases outside the gene matches: 4. CDR1 and CDR2 from the germline V gene are SGHRS and YFSETQ. The CDR3 extends over 15 amino acids. CDR3 loop: CASSLNGGSTDTQYF. The DNA of the CDR3 is TGCGCCAGCAGCTTGAACGGGGGGTCCACAGATACGCAGTATTTT.

The rearrangement links TRBV6-5 to TRBJ2-5, with 11 bases aligning to TRBD2. This CDR3 comprises 15 residues. Germline V gene lookup returns CDR1 MNHEY and CDR2 SVGAGI. Trimming took 6 bases from V and 1 from J; bases not matched to a gene: 4. The DNA of the CDR3 is TGTGCCAGCAGCTTAGCGGGGGGGCTCCAAGAGACCCAGTACTTC. Protein product: CASSLAGGLQETQYF.

The CDR3 loop reads CAISVGRNTEAFF. CDR3 sequence (DNA): TGTGCCATCAGTGTGGGCCGGAACACTGAAGCTTTCTTT. The rearrangement links TRBV10-3 to TRBJ1-1; unclear D gene. Trimming took 4 bases from V and 1 from J, leaving 7 bases between them. The length of the CDR3 is 13 residues. Germline CDR1 and CDR2: ENHRY and SYGVKD.

This clone was detected only a few times. This sequence joins TRBV12-3 or TRBV12-4 and TRBJ2-1; D might be TRBD2 (5 bases). V was trimmed by 3 bases and J by 10 bases, leaving 10 bases between them. CDR3 size: 12 residues. CDR3 protein: CASSLASSEQFF. In DNA, the CDR3 is TGTGCCAGCAGTTTGGCTAGCAGCGAGCAGTTCTTC.

This chain uses TRBV10-3 with TRBJ2-3; tentatively, D is TRBD1 (6 bases). V was pared by 7 bases and J by 5 bases, with 16 bases between. This CDR3 has 14 amino acids. Germline V gene lookup returns CDR1 ENHRY and CDR2 SYGVKD. The CDR3 DNA sequence: TGTGCCATCAATAGCAGGGGCGCGGGAGATACGCAGTATTTT. It encodes CAINSRGAGDTQYF.

The chain employs TRBV7-2 and TRBJ1-3, with no clear D. This CDR3 is built from 14 residues. CDR1 is SGHTA, CDR2 FQGNSA, per germline. V was trimmed by 7 bases and J by 1 base, leaving 11 bases between them. The CDR3 region has the DNA TGTGCCAGCAAGCCCCGAGCGTCTGGAAACACCATATATTTT. Translated: CASKPRASGNTIYF.

The chain couples TRBV3-1 (or the pseudogene TRBV3-2) to TRBJ2-5, with D perhaps matching TRBD2 (6 bases). Per germline, CDR1 LGHDT and CDR2 YNNKEL (reference sequence). This CDR3 region has 14 residues. V was pared by 4 bases and J by 5 bases, with 14 bases between. The CDR3 region has the DNA TGTGCCAGCAGCCCCCGCGGAGGGGTGGAGACCCAGTACTTC. Amino acid sequence: CASSPRGGVETQYF.

J is TRBJ1-1 and V is TRBV12-2; the table's TRBD1 call for D was not verified on the DNA. TRBV12-2 is designated a pseudogene. The CDR3 is 15 amino acids. The CDR3 DNA reads as TGTGCAAGTCGCTCTAGGACAGAGGGAGAAACTGAAGCTTTCTTT. Translating it yields CASRSRTEGETEAFF.